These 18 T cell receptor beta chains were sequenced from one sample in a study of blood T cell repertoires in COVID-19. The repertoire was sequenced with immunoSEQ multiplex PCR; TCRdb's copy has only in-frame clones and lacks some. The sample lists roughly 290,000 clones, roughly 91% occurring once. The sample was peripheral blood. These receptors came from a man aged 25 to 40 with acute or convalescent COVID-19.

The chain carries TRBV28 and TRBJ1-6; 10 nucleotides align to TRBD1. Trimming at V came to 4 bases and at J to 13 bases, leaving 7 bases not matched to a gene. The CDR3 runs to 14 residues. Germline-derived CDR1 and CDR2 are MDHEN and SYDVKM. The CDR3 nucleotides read TGTGCCAGCAGTTCTCCGGGACAGGGGTTTCCCCTCCACTTT. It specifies CASSSPGQGFPLHF.

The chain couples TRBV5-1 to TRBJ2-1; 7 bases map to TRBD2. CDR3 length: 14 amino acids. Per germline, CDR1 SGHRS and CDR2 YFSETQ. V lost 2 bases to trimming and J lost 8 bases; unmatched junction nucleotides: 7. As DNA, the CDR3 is TGCGCCAGCAGCTTAACCGCAGGGAGGGATGAGCAGTTCTTC. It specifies CASSLTAGRDEQFF.

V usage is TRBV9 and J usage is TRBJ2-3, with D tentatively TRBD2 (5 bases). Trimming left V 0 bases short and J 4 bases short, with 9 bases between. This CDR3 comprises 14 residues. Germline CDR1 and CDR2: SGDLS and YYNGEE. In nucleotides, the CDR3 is TGTGCCAGCAGCGTAGGGCGGGCCCCAGATACGCAGTATTTT. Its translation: CASSVGRAPDTQYF.

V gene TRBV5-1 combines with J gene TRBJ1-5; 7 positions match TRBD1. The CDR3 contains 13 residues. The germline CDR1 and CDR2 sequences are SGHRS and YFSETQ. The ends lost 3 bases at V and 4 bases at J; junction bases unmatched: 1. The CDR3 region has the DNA TGCGCCAGCAGCTCGACAGGGAATCAGCCCCAGCATTTT. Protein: CASSSTGNQPQHF.

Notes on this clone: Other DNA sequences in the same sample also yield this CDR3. This CDR3 reads CASSSTVNTEAFF. CDR3 in DNA: TGTGCCAGCAGTTCGACAGTGAACACTGAAGCTTTCTTT. The V and J genes are TRBV27 and TRBJ1-1, with D possibly TRBD1 on 5 matching bases. Germline CDR1 MNHEY, CDR2 SMNVEV (reference sequence). CDR3 size: 13 residues. The ends were cut back, 4 bases at V and 0 bases at J, with 6 bases in the middle.

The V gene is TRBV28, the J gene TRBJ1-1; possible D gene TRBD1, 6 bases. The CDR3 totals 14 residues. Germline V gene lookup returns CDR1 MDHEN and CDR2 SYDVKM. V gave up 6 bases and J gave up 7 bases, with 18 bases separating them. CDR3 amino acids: CASRPSRDTGEAFF. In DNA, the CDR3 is TGTGCCAGCAGACCCTCCCGGGACACAGGTGAAGCTTTCTTT.

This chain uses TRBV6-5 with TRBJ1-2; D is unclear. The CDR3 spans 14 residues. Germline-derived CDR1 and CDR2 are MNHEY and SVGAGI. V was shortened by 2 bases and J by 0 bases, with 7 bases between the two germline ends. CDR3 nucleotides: TGTGCCAGCAGTTACGCACCGGCTAACTATGGCTACACCTTC. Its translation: CASSYAPANYGYTF.

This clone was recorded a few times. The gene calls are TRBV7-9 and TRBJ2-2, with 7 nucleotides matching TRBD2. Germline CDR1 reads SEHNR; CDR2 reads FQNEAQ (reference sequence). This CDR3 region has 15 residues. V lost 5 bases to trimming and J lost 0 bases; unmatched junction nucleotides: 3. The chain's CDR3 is CASSLLASNTGELFF. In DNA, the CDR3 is TGTGCCAGCAGCCTACTAGCGTCGAACACCGGGGAGCTGTTTTTT.

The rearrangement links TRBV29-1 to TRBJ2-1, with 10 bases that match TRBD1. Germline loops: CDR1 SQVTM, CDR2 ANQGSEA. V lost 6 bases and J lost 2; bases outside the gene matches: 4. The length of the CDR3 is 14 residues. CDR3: CSVRQGATYNEQFF. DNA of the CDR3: TGCAGCGTGAGACAGGGGGCCACCTACAATGAGCAGTTCTTC.

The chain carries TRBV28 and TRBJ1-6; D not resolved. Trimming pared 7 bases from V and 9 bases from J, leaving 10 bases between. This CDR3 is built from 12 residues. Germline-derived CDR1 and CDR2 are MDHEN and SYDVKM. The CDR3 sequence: CASTKPASPLHF. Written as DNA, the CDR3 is TGTGCCAGCACCAAGCCCGCTTCACCCCTCCACTTT.

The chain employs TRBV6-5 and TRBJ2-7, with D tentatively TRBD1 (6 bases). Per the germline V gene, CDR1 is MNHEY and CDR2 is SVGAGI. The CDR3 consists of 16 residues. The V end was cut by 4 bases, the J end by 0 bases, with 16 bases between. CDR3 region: CASSLQGLGDSYEQYF. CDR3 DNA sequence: TGTGCCAGCAGTTTACAGGGCTTAGGGGACTCCTACGAGCAGTACTTC.

The CDR3 loop reads CSVSGTSGTYNEQFF. In nucleotides, the CDR3 is TGCAGCGTTTCCGGGACTAGCGGGACCTACAATGAGCAGTTCTTC. V gene TRBV29-1 combines with J gene TRBJ2-1, with 13 bases that match TRBD2. The ends lost 5 bases at V and 2 bases at J; junction bases unmatched: 3. CDR3 length: 15 amino acids. Germline V gene lookup returns CDR1 SQVTM and CDR2 ANQGSEA.

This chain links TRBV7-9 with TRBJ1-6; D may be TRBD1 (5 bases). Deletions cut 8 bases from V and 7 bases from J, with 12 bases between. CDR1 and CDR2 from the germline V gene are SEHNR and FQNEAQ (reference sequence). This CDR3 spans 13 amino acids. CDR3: CASRAQGNSPLHF. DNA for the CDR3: TGTGCCAGCCGCGCCCAGGGAAATTCACCCCTCCACTTT.

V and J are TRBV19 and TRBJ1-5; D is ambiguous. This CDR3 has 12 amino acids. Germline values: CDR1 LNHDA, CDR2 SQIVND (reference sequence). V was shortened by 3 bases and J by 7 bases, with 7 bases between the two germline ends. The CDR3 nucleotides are TGTGCCAGTAGTATCTCGAGGCAGCCCCAGCATTTT. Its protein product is CASSISRQPQHF.

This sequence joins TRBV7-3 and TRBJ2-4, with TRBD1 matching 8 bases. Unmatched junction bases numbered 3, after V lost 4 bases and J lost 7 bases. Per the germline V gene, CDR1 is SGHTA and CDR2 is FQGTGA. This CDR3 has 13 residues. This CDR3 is CASSSDRANIQYF. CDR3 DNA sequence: TGTGCCAGCAGCTCGGACAGGGCGAACATTCAGTACTTC.

CDR3 nucleotides: TGTGCCAGCAGCACCCGGGACTACACTTACAATGAGCAGTTCTTC. Its protein is CASSTRDYTYNEQFF. This chain links TRBV9 with TRBJ2-1; 7 bases map to TRBD2. With 4 bases clipped from V and 4 bases from J, the junction kept 8 bases outside the gene matches. This CDR3 has 15 residues. Germline V gives CDR1 SGDLS, CDR2 YYNGEE.

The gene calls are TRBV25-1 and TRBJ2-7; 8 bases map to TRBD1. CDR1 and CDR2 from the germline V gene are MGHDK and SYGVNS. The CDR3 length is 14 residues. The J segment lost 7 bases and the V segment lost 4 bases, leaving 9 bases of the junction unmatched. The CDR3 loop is CASSVQTGAFEQYF. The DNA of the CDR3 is TGTGCCAGCAGTGTCCAGACAGGGGCCTTTGAGCAGTACTTC.

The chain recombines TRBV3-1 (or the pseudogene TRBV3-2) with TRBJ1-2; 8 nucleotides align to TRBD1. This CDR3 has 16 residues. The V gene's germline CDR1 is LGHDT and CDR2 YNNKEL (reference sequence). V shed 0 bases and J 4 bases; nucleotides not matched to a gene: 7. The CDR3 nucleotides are TGTGCCAGCAGCCAAGAACCAACAGGGGGGGCCTATGGCTACACCTTC. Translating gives CASSQEPTGGAYGYTF.